The clone carrying this T cell receptor beta chain was observed a few times. This sample is part of a study of T cells after yellow fever vaccination. V was clipped by 0 bases and J by 5 bases, with 10 bases between them. Germline CDR1 LGHNA, CDR2 YSLEER. CDR3 length equals 14 residues. MiXCR, applied by TCRdb to the 5' RACE reads, yields one record per CDR3 protein. The profile shows hundreds of thousands of distinct CDR3 sequences, over 15% of them singletons. This TCR came from a man in his thirties or forties who received the YFV17D yellow fever vaccine. Material: PBMCs, obtained 15 days after the yellow fever booster vaccination. V is TRBV4-3 and J is TRBJ1-1; a weak D match, TRBD1 (6 bases). CDR3 bases: TGCGCCAGCAGCCAAGAACAGGGTGGGACTGAAGCTTTCTTT. Its protein product is CASSQEQGGTEAFF.